The T cell receptor beta chain described here comes from a study of metastatic and nonmetastatic thyroid tumors. Background on the study: Comparative analysis of repertoires was undertaken across blood and tumor or nodule tissue obtained from malignant and benign thyroid patients. Whole-study results and caveats: The study reportedly found significantly higher TCR beta diversity in malignant thyroid tumors than benign nodules, in blood and tumor.

As to this clone: Its matching antigen is unknown.

Original handling: Using the CDR3 differences seen across clinicopathological groups, the authors built a distant-metastasis classifier for papillary thyroid cancer, which was meant to discriminate distant-metastatic patients. TCRdb reanalyzed the PCR reads via MiXCR. It is TCRdb's table, rather than the study itself, that gives the V and J calls and clone size. The profile covers some 23,000 clones, with approximately 22% appearing a single time and 12% taken by the ten largest. The germline V gene encodes CDR1 DFQATT and CDR2 SNEGSKA (reference sequence). V was clipped by 4 bases and J by 0 bases; unmatched bases: 9. CDR3 length equals 16 residues. Thyroid surgery was preceded by no treatment in any patient.

The sequenced sample was tumor tissue. The sequence was collected from a female donor with papillary thyroid cancer or a benign thyroid nodule (not recorded which). Some clones in this sample may be carry-over from other donors' samples. The chain carries TRBV20-1 and TRBJ2-1, with TRBD1 matching over 7 bases. CDR3 bases: TGCAGTGCTATAGGACAGGACCCGAGCTCCTACAATGAGCAGTTCTTC. Its translation is CSAIGQDPSSYNEQFF.